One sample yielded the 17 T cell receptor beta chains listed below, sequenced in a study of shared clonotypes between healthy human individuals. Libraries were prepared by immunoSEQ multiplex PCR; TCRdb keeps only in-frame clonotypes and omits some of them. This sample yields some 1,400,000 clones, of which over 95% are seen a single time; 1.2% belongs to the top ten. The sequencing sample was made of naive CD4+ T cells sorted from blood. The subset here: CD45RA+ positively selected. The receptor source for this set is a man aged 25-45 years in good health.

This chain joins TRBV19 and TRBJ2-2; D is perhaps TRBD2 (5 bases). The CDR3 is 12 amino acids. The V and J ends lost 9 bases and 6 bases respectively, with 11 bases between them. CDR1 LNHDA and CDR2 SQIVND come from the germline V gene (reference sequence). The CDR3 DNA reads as TGTGCCAGCGCCGGAGGCGCCGGGGAGCTGTTTTTT. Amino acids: CASAGGAGELFF.

This CDR3 is CASSRIGTVNTEAFF. DNA of the CDR3: TGTGCCAGCAGCCGTATAGGGACGGTGAACACTGAAGCTTTCTTT. The chain uses TRBV6-5 and TRBJ1-1; the D gene is possibly TRBD1 (5 bases). The CDR3 runs 15 residues. V was clipped by 6 bases and J by 0 bases, with 14 bases between them. The germline V gene has CDR1 MNHEY and CDR2 SVGAGI.

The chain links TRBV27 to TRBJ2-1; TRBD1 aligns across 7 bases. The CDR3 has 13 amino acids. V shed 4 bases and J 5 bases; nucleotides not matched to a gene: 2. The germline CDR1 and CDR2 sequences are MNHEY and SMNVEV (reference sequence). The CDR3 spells CASSWGTDNEQFF. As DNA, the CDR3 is TGTGCCAGCAGTTGGGGGACAGACAATGAGCAGTTCTTC.

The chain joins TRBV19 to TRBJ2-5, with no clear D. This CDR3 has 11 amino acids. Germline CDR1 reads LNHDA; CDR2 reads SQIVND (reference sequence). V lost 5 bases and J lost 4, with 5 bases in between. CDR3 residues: CASSALETQYF. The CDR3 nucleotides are TGTGCCAGTAGTGCTCTAGAGACCCAGTACTTC.

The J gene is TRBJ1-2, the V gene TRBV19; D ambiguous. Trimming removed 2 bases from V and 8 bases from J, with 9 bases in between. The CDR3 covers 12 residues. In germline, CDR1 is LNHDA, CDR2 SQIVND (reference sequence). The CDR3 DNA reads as TGTGCCAGTAGTATAAGACGTAACGGCTACACCTTC. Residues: CASSIRRNGYTF.

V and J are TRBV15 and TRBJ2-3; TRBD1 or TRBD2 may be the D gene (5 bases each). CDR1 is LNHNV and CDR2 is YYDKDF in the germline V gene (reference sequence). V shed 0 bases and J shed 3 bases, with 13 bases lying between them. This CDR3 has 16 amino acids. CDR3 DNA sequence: TGTGCCACCAGCAGAGATCGAGGGGTTGGGACAGATACGCAGTATTTT. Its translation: CATSRDRGVGTDTQYF. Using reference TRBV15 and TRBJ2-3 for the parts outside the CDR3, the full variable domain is DAMVIQNPRYQVTQFGKPVTLSCSQTLNHNVMYWYQQKSSQAPKLLFHYYDKDFNNEADTPDNFQSRRPNTSFCFLDIRSPGLGDTAMYLCATSRDRGVGTDTQYFGPGTRLTVL.

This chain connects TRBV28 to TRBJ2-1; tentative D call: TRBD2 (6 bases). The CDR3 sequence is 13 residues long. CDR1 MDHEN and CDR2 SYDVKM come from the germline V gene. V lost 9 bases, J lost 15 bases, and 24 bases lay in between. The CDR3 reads CASLPVQRATPFF. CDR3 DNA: TGTGCCAGTCTCCCCGTCCAGCGGGCCACCCCGTTCTTC.

Written as DNA, the CDR3 is TGTGCCAGCAGTTCCCGGAACGCCTACGAGCAGTACTTC. Translation: CASSSRNAYEQYF. The rearrangement uses TRBV28 and TRBJ2-7; D is undetermined. Between the trimmed V and J ends, which lost 4 bases and 2 bases, there was a span of 9 bases. The V gene's germline CDR1 is MDHEN and CDR2 SYDVKM. The CDR3 is 13 amino acids.

The CDR3 DNA is TGTGCCAGCAGCTTCAGGCAGGGGGTAAACGAGCAGTACTTC. Its protein product is CASSFRQGVNEQYF. The J gene is TRBJ2-7, the V gene TRBV7-2; 7 nucleotides line up with TRBD1. J gave up 5 bases and V 3 bases, and 7 bases lay outside the gene matches. CDR1 and CDR2 (germline): SGHTA, FQGNSA. The CDR3 runs to 14 residues.

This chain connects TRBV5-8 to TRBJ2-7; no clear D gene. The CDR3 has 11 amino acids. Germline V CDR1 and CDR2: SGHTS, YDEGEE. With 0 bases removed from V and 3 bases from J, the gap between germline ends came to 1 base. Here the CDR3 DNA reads TGTGCCAGCAGCTTGGGCTACGAGCAGTACTTC. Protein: CASSLGYEQYF.

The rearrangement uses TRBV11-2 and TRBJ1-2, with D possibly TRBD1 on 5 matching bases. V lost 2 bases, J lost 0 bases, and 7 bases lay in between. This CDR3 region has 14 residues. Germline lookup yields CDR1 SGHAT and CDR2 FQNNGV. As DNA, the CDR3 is TGTGCCAGCAGCTTACGACAGACTAACTATGGCTACACCTTC. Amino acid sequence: CASSLRQTNYGYTF.

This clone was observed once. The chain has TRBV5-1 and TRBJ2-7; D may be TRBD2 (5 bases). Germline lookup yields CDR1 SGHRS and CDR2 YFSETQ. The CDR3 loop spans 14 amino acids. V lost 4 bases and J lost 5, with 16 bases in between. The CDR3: CASSLAAADDEQYF. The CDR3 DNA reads TGCGCCAGCAGCCTAGCTGCGGCAGACGACGAGCAGTACTTC. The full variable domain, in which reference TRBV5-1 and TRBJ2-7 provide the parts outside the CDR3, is KAGVTQTPRYLIKTRGQQVTLSCSPISGHRSVSWYQQTPGQGLQFLFEYFSETQRNKGNFPGRFSGRQFSNSRSEMNVSTLELGDSALYLCASSLAAADDEQYFGPGTRLTVT.

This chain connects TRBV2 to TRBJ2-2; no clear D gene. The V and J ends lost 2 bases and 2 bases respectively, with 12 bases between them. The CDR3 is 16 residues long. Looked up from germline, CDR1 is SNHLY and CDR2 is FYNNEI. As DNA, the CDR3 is TGTGCCAGCAGTGAACCGTATAGACTCAACACCGGGGAGCTGTTTTTT. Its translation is CASSEPYRLNTGELFF.

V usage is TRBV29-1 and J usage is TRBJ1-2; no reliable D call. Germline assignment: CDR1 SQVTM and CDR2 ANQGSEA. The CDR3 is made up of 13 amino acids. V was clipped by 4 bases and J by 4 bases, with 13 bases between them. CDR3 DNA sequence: TGCAGCGTTGCACCGGGGTTCGGCTATGGCTACACCTTC. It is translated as CSVAPGFGYGYTF.

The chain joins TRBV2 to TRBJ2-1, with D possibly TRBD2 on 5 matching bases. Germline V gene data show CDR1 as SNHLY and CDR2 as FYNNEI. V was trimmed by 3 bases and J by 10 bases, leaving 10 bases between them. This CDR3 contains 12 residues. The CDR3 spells CASSDTSNEQFF. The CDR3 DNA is TGTGCCAGCAGTGACACTAGTAACGAGCAGTTCTTC.

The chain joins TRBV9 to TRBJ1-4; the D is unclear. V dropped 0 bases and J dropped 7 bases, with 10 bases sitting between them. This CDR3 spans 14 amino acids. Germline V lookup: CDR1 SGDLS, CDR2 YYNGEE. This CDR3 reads CASSVDVVGEKLFF. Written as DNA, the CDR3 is TGTGCCAGCAGCGTAGACGTGGTTGGTGAAAAACTGTTTTTT.

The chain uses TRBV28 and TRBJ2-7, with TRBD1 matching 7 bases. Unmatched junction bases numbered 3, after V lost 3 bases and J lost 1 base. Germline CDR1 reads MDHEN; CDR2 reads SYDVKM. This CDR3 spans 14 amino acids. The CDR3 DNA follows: TGTGCCAGCAGTTTCAGGGGGAAATCCTACGAGCAGTACTTC. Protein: CASSFRGKSYEQYF.